The clone carrying this T cell receptor (beta chain) came up many times. Unique molecular identifiers were added to individual cDNA molecules. TCRdb redid the calling of the 5' RACE reads with MiXCR, one entry per CDR3 protein. The table includes some 87,000 distinct CDR3 sequences, roughly 13% detected once. This entry is derived from a study of early T cells in non-severe SARS-CoV-2 infection. Sequencing used whole blood. The sequence derives from an adult who was a healthcare worker with PCR-confirmed SARS-CoV-2 infection or an uninfected control (not recorded which).

The CDR3 DNA reads as TGTGCCAGCAAAGAGCTACGTGGGTCCTACGAGCAGTACTTC. Amino acid sequence: CASKELRGSYEQYF. The gene calls are TRBV28 and TRBJ2-7; D is unresolved. V lost 7 bases to trimming and J lost 1 base, with 14 bases between them. CDR3 size: 14 residues. The V gene's germline CDR1 is MDHEN and CDR2 SYDVKM.